These 6 T cell receptor beta chains were all obtained from the same sample, sequenced in a study of blood T cell repertoires in COVID-19. Using immunoSEQ multiplex PCR, the repertoire was profiled, and TCRdb retains in-frame clones only, with some absent. The table has 300,000 to 400,000 clones, more than 90% seen once. The sequenced sample was PBMCs or T cells enriched from blood (not recorded which). These receptors were collected from a woman aged 25-40 years who had been exposed to COVID-19.

V and J are TRBV7-4 and TRBJ1-5, with D hard to call. Germline V gene lookup returns CDR1 SGHVT and CDR2 SQSDAQ. The CDR3 has 15 amino acids. The ends were cut back, 0 bases at V and 9 bases at J, with 15 bases in the middle. The DNA for the CDR3 is TGTGCCAGCAGCTTAGCGGAACTCAGGCTGTGGCCCCAGCATTTT. Translation gives CASSLAELRLWPQHF. Full variable domain (rest looked up from reference TRBV7-4 and TRBJ1-5): GAGVSQSPRYKVAKRGRDVALRCDSISGHVTLYWYRQTLGQGSEVLTYSQSDAQRDKSGRPSGRFSAERPERSVSTLKIQRTEQGDSAVYLCASSLAELRLWPQHFGDGTRLSIL.

The chain uses TRBV7-9 and TRBJ2-7; D uncertain. Deletions cut 3 bases from V and 7 bases from J, with 22 bases between. The V gene's germline CDR1 is SEHNR and CDR2 FQNEAQ (reference sequence). The CDR3 is 16 amino acids. The CDR3 loop reads CASSFPLGQPMGEQYF. The CDR3 DNA follows: TGTGCCAGCAGCTTCCCCTTGGGCCAACCTATGGGTGAGCAGTACTTC.

The chain carries TRBV4-1 and TRBJ1-4, with 7 bases that match TRBD1. The CDR3 has 16 amino acids. From germline, CDR1 is MGHRA and CDR2 YSYEKL. Trimming removed 3 bases from V and 7 bases from J; junction bases left unmatched: 11. CDR3 sequence reads: CASSQAQGTASEKLFF. Here the CDR3 DNA reads TGCGCCAGCAGCCAGGCTCAGGGGACAGCGTCTGAAAAACTGTTTTTT.

The genes are TRBV5-1 and TRBJ2-2; TRBD1 matches at 10 bases. Unmatched junction bases numbered 8, after V lost 9 bases and J lost 6 bases. Germline assignment: CDR1 SGHRS and CDR2 YFSETQ. The CDR3 spans 14 residues. The CDR3 DNA is TGCGCCACCAATGACAGGGGGCTGTCCGGGGAGCTGTTTTTT. Translated, it gives CATNDRGLSGELFF.

The J gene is TRBJ1-4, the V gene TRBV5-1, with 7 bases aligning to TRBD1. The CDR3 is made up of 15 amino acids. J gave up 6 bases and V 4 bases, and 9 bases lay outside the gene matches. CDR1 SGHRS and CDR2 YFSETQ come from the germline V gene. The CDR3 DNA sequence: TGCGCCAGCAGCCACCGACAGGGTCCGGATGAAAAACTGTTTTTT. It yields the protein CASSHRQGPDEKLFF.

The chain is built from TRBV7-9 and TRBJ1-1; D might be TRBD1 (5 bases). The V and J ends lost 4 bases and 4 bases respectively, with 13 bases between them. From germline, CDR1 is SEHNR and CDR2 FQNEAQ (reference sequence). This CDR3 contains 14 residues. DNA of the CDR3: TGTGCCAGCAGCTGGGATGCTCAGGGCACTGAAGCTTTCTTT. Its protein is CASSWDAQGTEAFF. The full variable domain, in which reference TRBV7-9 and TRBJ1-1 provide the parts outside the CDR3, is DTGVSQNPRHKITKRGQNVTFRCDPISEHNRLYWYRQTLGQGPEFLTYFQNEAQLEKSRLLSDRFSAERPKGSFSTLEIQRTEQGDSAMYLCASSWDAQGTEAFFGQGTRLTVV.